The next 2 T cell receptor beta chains were all read from a single sample in a study of blood T cells in healthy people across ages. Together with a sample-barcoded 5' primer, a J-beta primer mix was included in a second PCR lasting about 6 to 11 cycles. TCRdb itself ran the 5' RACE reads through MiXCR, one entry per CDR3 protein. The table shows about 1.8 million distinct CDR3 sequences, with around 48% occurring only once. Material for sequencing was blood. Every receptor here comes from a woman aged 40 to 50 in good health.

This clonotype was observed a handful of times. J is TRBJ2-6 and V is TRBV12-3 or TRBV12-4; D is possibly TRBD1 (5 bases). Trimming shortened V by 2 bases and J by 0 bases, and 11 bases separated the two germline ends. The CDR3 spans 17 residues. The CDR3 nucleotides are TGTGCCAGCAGTTTAAGGGGTCATAGCTCTGGGGCCAACGTCCTGACTTTC. It specifies CASSLRGHSSGANVLTF.

The chain couples TRBV27 to TRBJ2-5; perhaps D is TRBD1 or TRBD2 (6 bases each). The CDR3 consists of 15 residues. The V end lost 6 bases, the J end lost 4 bases, and 18 bases lay between the germline ends. Germline CDR1 is MNHEY and CDR2 is SMNVEV (reference sequence). The DNA for the CDR3 is TGTGCCAGCAGCTCAAGTAGGGGGGAGGTAGAGACCCAGTACTTC. Amino acids: CASSSSRGEVETQYF.